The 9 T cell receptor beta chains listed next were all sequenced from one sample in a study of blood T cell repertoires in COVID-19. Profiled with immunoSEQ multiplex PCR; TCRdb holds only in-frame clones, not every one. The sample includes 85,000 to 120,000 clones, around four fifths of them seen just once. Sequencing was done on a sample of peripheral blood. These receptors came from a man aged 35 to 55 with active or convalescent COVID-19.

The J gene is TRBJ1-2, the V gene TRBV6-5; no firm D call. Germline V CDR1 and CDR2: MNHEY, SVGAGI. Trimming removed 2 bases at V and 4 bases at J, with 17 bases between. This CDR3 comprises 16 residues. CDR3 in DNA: TGTGCCAGCAGTTACACACGCAGTTCCCTGGCCTATGGCTACACCTTC. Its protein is CASSYTRSSLAYGYTF.

In DNA form, the CDR3 reads TGTGCCAGCAGCCCAGGACAGGGGACCGGGGAGCTGTTTTTT. This codes for CASSPGQGTGELFF. The rearrangement links TRBV11-3 to TRBJ2-2; 9 bases fit TRBD1. V gave up 5 bases and J gave up 5 bases; unmatched junction bases: 3. The length of the CDR3 is 14 residues. Looked up from germline, CDR1 is SGHNT and CDR2 is YENEEA. The variable domain in full, completed from reference TRBV11-3 and TRBJ2-2, reads EAGVVQSPRYKIIEKKQPVAFWCNPISGHNTLYWYLQNLGQGPELLIRYENEEAVDDSQLPKDRFSAERLKGVDSTLKIQPAELGDSAVYLCASSPGQGTGELFFGEGSRLTVL.

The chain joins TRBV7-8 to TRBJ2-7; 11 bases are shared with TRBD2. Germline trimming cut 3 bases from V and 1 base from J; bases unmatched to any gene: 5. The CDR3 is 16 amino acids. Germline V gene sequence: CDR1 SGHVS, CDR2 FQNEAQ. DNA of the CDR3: TGTGCCAGCAGCTTGTCTGCTAGCGGGGGGTCCTACGAGCAGTACTTC. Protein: CASSLSASGGSYEQYF.

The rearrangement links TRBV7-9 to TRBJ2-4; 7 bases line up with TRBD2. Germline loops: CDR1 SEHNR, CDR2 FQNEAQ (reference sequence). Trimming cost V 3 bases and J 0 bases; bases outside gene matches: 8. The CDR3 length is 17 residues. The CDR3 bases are TGTGCCAGCAGCTTCTTTGGGACTACCCAAGCCAAAAACATTCAGTACTTC. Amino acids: CASSFFGTTQAKNIQYF.

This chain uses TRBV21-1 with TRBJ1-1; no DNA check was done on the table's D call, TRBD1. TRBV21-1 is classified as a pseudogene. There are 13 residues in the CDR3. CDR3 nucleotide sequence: TGTGCCAGCAGGGGACAGGGGAACACTGAAGCTTTCTTT. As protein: CASRGQGNTEAFF.

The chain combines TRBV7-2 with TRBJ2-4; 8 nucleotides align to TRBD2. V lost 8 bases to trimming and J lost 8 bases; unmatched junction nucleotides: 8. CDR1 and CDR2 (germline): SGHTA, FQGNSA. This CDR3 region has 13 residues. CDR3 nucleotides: TGTGCCAGCGGGCGGGGGGTTTGGGACATTCAGTACTTC. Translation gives CASGRGVWDIQYF. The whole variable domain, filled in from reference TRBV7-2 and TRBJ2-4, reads GAGVSQSPSNKVTEKGKDVELRCDPISGHTALYWYRQSLGQGLEFLIYFQGNSAPDKSGLPSDRFSAERTGGSVSTLTIQRTQQEDSAVYLCASGRGVWDIQYFGAGTRLSVL.

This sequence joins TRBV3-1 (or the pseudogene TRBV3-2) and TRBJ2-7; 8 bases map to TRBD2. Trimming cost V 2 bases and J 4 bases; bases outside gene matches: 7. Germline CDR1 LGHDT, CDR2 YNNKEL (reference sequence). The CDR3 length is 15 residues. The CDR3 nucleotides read TGTGCCAGCAGCCAATTGTTCGGGGGGGCTTACGAGCAGTACTTC. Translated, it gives CASSQLFGGAYEQYF.

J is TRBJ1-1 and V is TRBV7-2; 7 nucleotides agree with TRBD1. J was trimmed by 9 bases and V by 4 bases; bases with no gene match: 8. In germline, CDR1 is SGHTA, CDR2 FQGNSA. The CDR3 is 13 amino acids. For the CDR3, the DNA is TGTGCCAGCAGCTCGCAGCAGGGGGTCAAAGCTTTCTTT. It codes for CASSSQQGVKAFF.

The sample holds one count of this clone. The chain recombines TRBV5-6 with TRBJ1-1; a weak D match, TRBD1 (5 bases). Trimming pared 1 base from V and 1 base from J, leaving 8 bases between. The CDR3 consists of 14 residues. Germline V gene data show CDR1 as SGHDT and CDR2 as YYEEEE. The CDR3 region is CASSLRGPNTEAFF. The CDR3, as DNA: TGTGCCAGCAGCTTGAGGGGTCCGAACACTGAAGCTTTCTTT. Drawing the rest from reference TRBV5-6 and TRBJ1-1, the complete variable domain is DAGVTQSPTHLIKTRGQQVTLRCSPKSGHDTVSWYQQALGQGPQFIFQYYEEEERQRGNFPDRFSGHQFPNYSSELNVNALLLGDSALYLCASSLRGPNTEAFFGQGTRLTVV.